The clone carrying this T cell receptor (beta chain) was found many times. What it recognizes is unknown. The data are from a study of T cells in Graves' hyperthyroidism and ophthalmopathy. Study-wide findings and caveats: Prediction of ophthalmopathy progression came a median about 6 months pre-onset.

Inclusion characteristics of ophthalmopathy patients comprised a Clinical Activity Score of at least 3, a NOSPECS grade of at least 4, and duration under 3 months. Diagnoses rested on clinical symptoms, serum thyroxine and TRAb, thyroid ultrasound and orbital computed tomography. Template material for amplifying TCR beta CDR3 regions consisted of RNA transcripts. The HTBI set primed first-round TCR CDR3 RT-PCR. In TCRdb, the multiplex PCR reads were re-called with MiXCR into one record per CDR3 protein. The sample has approximately 610,000 distinct CDR3 sequences; approximately 15% are singletons. The sequence derives from a woman aged 40-49 years with Graves' ophthalmopathy. Sequences were obtained from blood.

The CDR3 spells CSARGRDTEAFF. CDR3 DNA: TGCAGTGCTAGAGGGAGGGACACTGAAGCTTTCTTT. This sequence joins TRBV20-1 and TRBJ1-1, with no clear D. V lost 1 base, J lost 3 bases, and 6 bases lay in between. This CDR3 is built from 12 residues. Germline V gene sequence: CDR1 DFQATT, CDR2 SNEGSKA (reference sequence).